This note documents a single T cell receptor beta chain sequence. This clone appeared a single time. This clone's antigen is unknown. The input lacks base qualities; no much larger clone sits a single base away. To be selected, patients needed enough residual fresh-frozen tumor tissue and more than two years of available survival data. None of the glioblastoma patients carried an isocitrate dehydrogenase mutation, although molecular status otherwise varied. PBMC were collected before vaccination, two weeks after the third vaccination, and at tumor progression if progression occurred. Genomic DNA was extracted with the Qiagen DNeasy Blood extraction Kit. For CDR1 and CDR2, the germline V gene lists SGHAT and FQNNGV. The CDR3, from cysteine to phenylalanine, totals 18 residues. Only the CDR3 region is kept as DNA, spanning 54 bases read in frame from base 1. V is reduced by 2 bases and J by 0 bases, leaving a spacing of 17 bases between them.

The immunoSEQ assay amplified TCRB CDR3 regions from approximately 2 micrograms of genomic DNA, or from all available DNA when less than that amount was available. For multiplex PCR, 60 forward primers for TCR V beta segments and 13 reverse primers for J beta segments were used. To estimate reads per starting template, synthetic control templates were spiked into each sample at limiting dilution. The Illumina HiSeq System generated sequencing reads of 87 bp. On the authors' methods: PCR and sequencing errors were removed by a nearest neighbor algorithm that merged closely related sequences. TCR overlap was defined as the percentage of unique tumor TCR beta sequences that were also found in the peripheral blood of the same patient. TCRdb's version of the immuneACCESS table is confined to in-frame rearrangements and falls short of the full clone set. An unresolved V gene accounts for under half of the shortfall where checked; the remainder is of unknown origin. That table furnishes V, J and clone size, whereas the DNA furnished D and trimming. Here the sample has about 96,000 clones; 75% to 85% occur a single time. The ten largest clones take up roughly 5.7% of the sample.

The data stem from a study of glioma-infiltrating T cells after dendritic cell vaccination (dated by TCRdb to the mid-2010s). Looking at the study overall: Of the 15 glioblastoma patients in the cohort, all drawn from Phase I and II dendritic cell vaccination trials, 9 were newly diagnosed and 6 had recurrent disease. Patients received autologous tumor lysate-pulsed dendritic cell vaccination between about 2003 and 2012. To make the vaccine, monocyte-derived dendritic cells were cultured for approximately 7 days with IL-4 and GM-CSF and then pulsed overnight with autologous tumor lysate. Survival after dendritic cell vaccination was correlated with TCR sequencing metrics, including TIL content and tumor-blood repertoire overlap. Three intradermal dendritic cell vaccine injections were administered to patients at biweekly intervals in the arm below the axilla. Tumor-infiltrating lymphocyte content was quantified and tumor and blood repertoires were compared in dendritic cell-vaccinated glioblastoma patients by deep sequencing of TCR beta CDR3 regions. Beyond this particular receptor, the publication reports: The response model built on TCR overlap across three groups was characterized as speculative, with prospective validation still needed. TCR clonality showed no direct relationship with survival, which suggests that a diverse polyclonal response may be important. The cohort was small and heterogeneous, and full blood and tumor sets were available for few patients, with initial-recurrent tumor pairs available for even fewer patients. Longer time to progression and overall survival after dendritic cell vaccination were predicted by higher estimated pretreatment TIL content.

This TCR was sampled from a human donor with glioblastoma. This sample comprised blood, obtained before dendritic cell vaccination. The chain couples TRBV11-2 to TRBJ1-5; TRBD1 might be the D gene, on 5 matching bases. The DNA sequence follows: TGTGCCAGCAGCTTAAGAGTAGAAGGGGATTATAGCAATCAGCCCCAGCATTTT. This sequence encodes CASSLRVEGDYSNQPQHF.